These 8 T cell receptor beta chains were sequenced from one sample in a study of blood T cell repertoires in COVID-19. The data were produced by immunoSEQ multiplex PCR, yet TCRdb's version contains in-frame clones alone and is incomplete. The sample comprises roughly 70,000 clones, more than 70% of which are singletons, and around 2.8% rests with the top ten. Specimen: peripheral blood. These receptors all come from a man between 65 and 80 years old with active or convalescent COVID-19.

The chain carries TRBV2 and TRBJ2-1; 9 bases map to TRBD2. The CDR3 length is 15 residues. Germline V CDR1 and CDR2: SNHLY, FYNNEI. The trim removed 6 bases at V and 8 bases at J, leaving 11 bases unmatched. CDR3 residues: CASSLGTSRSDEQFF. In DNA, the CDR3 is TGTGCCAGCAGCCTCGGGACTAGCCGGAGCGATGAGCAGTTCTTC.

The chain carries TRBV4-1 and TRBJ2-5; 12 nucleotides align to TRBD2. With 0 bases clipped from V and 2 bases from J, the junction kept 10 bases outside the gene matches. The CDR3 is 19 residues long. The germline gives CDR1 MGHRA, CDR2 YSYEKL. The CDR3 sequence: CASSQDFTSGGPAQETQYF. The CDR3 bases are TGCGCCAGCAGCCAAGATTTCACTAGCGGGGGGCCCGCACAAGAGACCCAGTACTTC.

V is TRBV19 and J is TRBJ1-5; D is uncertain. CDR3 size: 12 residues. CDR1 is LNHDA and CDR2 is SQIVND in the germline V gene (reference sequence). Trimming took off 7 bases at V and 6 bases at J, with 10 bases between the two ends. CDR3 nucleotides: TGTGCCAGTACCCAAGGGAGTCAGCCCCAGCATTTT. The encoded protein is CASTQGSQPQHF.

This chain joins TRBV7-9 and TRBJ2-5, with D perhaps matching TRBD2 (5 bases). CDR1 is SEHNR and CDR2 is FQNEAQ in the germline V gene (reference sequence). The CDR3 is 15 residues long. Trimming left V 0 bases short and J 5 bases short, with 13 bases between. DNA of the CDR3: TGTGCCAGCAGCTTAGCGAGGAACAGAGGGGAGACCCAGTACTTC. The encoded protein is CASSLARNRGETQYF. Full variable domain (outside the CDR3, taken from reference TRBV7-9 and TRBJ2-5): DTGVSQNPRHKITKRGQNVTFRCDPISEHNRLYWYRQTLGQGPEFLTYFQNEAQLEKSRLLSDRFSAERPKGSFSTLEIQRTEQGDSAMYLCASSLARNRGETQYFGPGTRLLVL.

This chain joins TRBV11-1 and TRBJ2-1, with 9 bases matching TRBD2. This CDR3 has 15 residues. From germline, CDR1 is SGHAT and CDR2 FQDESV (reference sequence). V was clipped by 4 bases and J by 6 bases; unmatched bases: 7. CDR3 in DNA: TGTGCCAGCAGCTCCAGCGGGGGGCTTTTCAATGAGCAGTTCTTC. Its protein product is CASSSSGGLFNEQFF.

The chain uses TRBV24-1 and TRBJ2-3; the D gene is possibly TRBD2 (6 bases). Per the germline V gene, CDR1 is KGHDR and CDR2 is SFDVKD. The ends were cut back, 3 bases at V and 3 bases at J, with 12 bases in the middle. The CDR3 is 15 amino acids. CDR3 loop: CATSDAGTSTDTQYF. CDR3 DNA sequence: TGTGCCACCAGTGATGCCGGGACTTCAACAGATACGCAGTATTTT.

This chain joins TRBV5-1 and TRBJ1-1; the match to TRBD1 covers 8 bases. CDR1 is SGHRS and CDR2 is YFSETQ in the germline V gene. The CDR3 runs to 14 residues. Germline trimming cut 4 bases from V and 5 bases from J; bases unmatched to any gene: 7. The CDR3 sequence: CASSHGQGRTEAFF. The CDR3 nucleotides are TGCGCCAGCAGCCATGGACAGGGTAGGACTGAAGCTTTCTTT.

The chain couples TRBV6-6 to TRBJ1-5; TRBD1 matches at 9 bases. V lost 2 bases, J lost 6 bases, and 5 bases stayed unmatched. Germline-derived CDR1 and CDR2 are MNHNY and SVGAGI (reference sequence). This CDR3 contains 15 residues. DNA for the CDR3: TGTGCCAGCAGTTACCGGGGACAGGGCCGTCAGCCCCAGCATTTT. Residues: CASSYRGQGRQPQHF.